This T cell receptor beta chain derives from a study of cytomegalovirus exposure and HLA in healthy donors. Primers: 60 Vbeta forward and 13 Jbeta reverse. The repertoire was sequenced with immunoSEQ multiplex PCR; TCRdb's copy has only in-frame clones and lacks some. The repertoire holds around 180,000 clones, with 77% as singletons. The CDR3 covers 15 residues. Germline assignment: CDR1 SGHAT and CDR2 FQNNGV. J gave up 3 bases and V 1 base, and 3 bases lay outside the gene matches. The source material was PBMCs. The V and J genes are TRBV11-2 and TRBJ2-1; 7 nucleotides agree with TRBD2. The clonotype originates from a woman in her twenties or thirties in good health and CMV-seropositive. CDR3 nucleotide sequence: TGTGCCAGCAGCTTAGGTTCTAGCGGCTACAATGAGCAGTTCTTC. Amino acid sequence: CASSLGSSGYNEQFF.